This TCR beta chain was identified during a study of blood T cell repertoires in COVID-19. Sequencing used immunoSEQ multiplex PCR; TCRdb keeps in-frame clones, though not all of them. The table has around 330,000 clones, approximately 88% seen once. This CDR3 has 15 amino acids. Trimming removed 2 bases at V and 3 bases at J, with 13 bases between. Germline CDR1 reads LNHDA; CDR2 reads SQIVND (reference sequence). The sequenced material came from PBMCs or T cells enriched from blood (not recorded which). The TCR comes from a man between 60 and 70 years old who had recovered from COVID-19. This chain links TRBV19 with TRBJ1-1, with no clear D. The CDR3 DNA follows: TGTGCCAGTAGTATATGGGATCGGAGGGACACTGAAGCTTTCTTT. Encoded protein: CASSIWDRRDTEAFF. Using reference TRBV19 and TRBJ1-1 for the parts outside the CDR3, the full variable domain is DGGITQSPKYLFRKEGQNVTLSCEQNLNHDAMYWYRQDPGQGLRLIYYSQIVNDFQKGDIAEGYSVSREKKESFPLTVTSAQKNPTAFYLCASSIWDRRDTEAFFGQGTRLTVV.